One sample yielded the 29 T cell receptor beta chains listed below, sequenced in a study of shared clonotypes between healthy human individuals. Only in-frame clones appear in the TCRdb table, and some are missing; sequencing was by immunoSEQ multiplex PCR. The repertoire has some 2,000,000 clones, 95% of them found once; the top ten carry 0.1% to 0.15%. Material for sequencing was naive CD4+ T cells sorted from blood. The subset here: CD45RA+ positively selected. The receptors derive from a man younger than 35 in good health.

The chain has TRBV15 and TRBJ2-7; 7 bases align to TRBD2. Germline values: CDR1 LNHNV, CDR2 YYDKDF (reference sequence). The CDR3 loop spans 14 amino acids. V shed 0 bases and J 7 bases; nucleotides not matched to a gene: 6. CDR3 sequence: CATSRDVGGIEQYF. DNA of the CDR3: TGTGCCACCAGCAGAGACGTGGGGGGGATAGAGCAGTACTTC.

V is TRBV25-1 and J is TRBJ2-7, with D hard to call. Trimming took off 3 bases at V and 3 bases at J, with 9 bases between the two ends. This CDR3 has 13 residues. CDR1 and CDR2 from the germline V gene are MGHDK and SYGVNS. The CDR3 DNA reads TGTGCCAGCAGTGATTGGACGGACTACGAGCAGTACTTC. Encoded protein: CASSDWTDYEQYF.

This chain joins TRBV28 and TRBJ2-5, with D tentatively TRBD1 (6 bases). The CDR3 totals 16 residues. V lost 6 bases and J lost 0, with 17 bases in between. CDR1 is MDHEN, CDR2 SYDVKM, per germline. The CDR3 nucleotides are TGTGCCAGCAGCACTACAGGGTCAGGTTACCAAGAGACCCAGTACTTC. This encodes CASSTTGSGYQETQYF.

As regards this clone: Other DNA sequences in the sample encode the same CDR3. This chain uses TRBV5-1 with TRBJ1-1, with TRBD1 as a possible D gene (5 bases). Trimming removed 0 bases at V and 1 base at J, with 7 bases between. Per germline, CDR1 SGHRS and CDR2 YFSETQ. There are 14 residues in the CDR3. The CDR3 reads CASSLAGRNTEAFF. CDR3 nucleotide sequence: TGCGCCAGCAGCTTGGCAGGGAGGAACACTGAAGCTTTCTTT.

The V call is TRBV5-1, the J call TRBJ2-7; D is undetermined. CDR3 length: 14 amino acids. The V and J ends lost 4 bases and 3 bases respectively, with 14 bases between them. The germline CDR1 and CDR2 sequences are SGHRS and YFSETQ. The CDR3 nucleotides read TGCGCCAGCAGCCCCCCGAACATATACTACGAGCAGTACTTC. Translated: CASSPPNIYYEQYF.

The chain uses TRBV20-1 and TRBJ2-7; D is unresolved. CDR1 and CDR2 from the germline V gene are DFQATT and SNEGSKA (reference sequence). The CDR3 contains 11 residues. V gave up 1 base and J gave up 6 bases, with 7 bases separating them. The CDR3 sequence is CSARGYSEQYF. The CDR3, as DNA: TGCAGTGCTAGAGGCTACTCCGAGCAGTACTTC.

CDR3 DNA: TGTGCCATCAGTGAGTCAGTAGTGAACACTGAAGCTTTCTTT. This encodes CAISESVVNTEAFF. This rearrangement joins TRBV10-3 to TRBJ1-1; D remains unclear. Trimming took 0 bases from V and 0 from J, leaving 5 bases between them. This CDR3 spans 14 amino acids. Germline V lookup: CDR1 ENHRY, CDR2 SYGVKD.

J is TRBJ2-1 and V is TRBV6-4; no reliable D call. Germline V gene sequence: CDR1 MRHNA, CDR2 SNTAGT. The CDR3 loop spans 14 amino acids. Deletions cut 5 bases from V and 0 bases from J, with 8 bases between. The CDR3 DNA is TGTGCCAGCAGTCAGGACCCCTCCTACAATGAGCAGTTCTTC. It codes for CASSQDPSYNEQFF.

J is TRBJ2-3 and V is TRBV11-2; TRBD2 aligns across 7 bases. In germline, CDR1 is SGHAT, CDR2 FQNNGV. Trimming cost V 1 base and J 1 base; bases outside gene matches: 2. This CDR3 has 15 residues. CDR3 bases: TGTGCCAGCAGCTTAGGGGGAGGGCGCACAGATACGCAGTATTTT. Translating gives CASSLGGGRTDTQYF.

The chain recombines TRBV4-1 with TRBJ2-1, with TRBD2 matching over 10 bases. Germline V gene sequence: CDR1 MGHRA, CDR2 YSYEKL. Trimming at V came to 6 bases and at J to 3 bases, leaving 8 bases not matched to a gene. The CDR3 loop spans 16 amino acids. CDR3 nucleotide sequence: TGCGCCAGCAGTCCCTTAGCGGGGGGATTCTACAATGAGCAGTTCTTC. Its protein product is CASSPLAGGFYNEQFF.

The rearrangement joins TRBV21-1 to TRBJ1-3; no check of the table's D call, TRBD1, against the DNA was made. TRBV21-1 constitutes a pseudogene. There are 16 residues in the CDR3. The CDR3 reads CASSKAATGTGNTIYF. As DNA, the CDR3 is TGTGCCAGCAGCAAAGCCGCGACAGGGACTGGAAACACCATATATTTT.

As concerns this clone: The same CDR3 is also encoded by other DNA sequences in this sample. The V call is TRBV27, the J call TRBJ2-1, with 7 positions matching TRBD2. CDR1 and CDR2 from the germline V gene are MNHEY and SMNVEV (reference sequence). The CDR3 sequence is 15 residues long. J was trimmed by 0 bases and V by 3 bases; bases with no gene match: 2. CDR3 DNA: TGTGCCAGCAGTTTGGGGGGGAGCTCCTACAATGAGCAGTTCTTC. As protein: CASSLGGSSYNEQFF.

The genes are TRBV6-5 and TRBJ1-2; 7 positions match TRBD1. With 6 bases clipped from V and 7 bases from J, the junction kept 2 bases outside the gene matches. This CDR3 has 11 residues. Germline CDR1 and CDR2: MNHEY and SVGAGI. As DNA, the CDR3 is TGTGCCAGCAGAACAGGGGCTGGCTACACCTTC. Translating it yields CASRTGAGYTF.

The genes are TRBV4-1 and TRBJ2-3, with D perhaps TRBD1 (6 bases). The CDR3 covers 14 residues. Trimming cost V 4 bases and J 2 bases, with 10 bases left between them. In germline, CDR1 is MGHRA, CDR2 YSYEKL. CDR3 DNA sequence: TGCGCCAGCAGCCTGACAGGAGCCACAGATACGCAGTATTTT. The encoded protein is CASSLTGATDTQYF.

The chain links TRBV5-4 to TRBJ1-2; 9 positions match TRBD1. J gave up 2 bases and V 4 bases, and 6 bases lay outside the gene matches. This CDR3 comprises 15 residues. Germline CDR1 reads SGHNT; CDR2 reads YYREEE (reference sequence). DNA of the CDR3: TGTGCCAGCAGCCTAAACAGGGGGCTAAACTATGGCTACACCTTC. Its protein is CASSLNRGLNYGYTF.

The CDR3 region has the DNA TGTGCCAGCAGTCCTATCGGGGCAGGCTTCGGGCCCCAGCATTTT. This sequence encodes CASSPIGAGFGPQHF. The chain links TRBV6-5 to TRBJ1-5; maybe TRBD1 (5 bases). Germline CDR1 and CDR2: MNHEY and SVGAGI. The CDR3 consists of 15 residues. V gave up 5 bases and J gave up 9 bases, with 20 bases separating them.

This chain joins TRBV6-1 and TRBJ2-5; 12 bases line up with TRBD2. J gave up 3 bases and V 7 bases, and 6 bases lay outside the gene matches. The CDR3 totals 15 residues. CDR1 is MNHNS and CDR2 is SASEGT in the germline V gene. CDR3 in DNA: TGTGCCAGCAAGCTACTAGCGGGGGGCAAAGAGACCCAGTACTTC. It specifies CASKLLAGGKETQYF.

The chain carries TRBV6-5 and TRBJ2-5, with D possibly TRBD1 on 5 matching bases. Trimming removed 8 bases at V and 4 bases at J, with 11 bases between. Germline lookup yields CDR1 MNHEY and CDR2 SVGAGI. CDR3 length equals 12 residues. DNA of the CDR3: TGTGCCAGCTGGGGCCCGAGAGAGACCCAGTACTTC. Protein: CASWGPRETQYF.

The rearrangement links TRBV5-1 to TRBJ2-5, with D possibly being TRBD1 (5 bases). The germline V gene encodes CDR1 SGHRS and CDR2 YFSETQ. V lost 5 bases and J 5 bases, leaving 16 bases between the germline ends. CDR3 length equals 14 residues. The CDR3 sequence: CASSKGYGRETQYF. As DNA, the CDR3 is TGCGCCAGCAGTAAGGGGTATGGTAGGGAGACCCAGTACTTC. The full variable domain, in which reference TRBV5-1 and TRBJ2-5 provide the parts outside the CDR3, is KAGVTQTPRYLIKTRGQQVTLSCSPISGHRSVSWYQQTPGQGLQFLFEYFSETQRNKGNFPGRFSGRQFSNSRSEMNVSTLELGDSALYLCASSKGYGRETQYFGPGTRLLVL.

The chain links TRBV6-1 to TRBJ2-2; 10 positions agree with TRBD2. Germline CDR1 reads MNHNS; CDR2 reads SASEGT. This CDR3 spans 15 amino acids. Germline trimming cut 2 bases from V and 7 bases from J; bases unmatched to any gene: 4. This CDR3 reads CASSELAGADGELFF. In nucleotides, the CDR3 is TGTGCCAGCAGTGAACTAGCGGGGGCTGACGGGGAGCTGTTTTTT.

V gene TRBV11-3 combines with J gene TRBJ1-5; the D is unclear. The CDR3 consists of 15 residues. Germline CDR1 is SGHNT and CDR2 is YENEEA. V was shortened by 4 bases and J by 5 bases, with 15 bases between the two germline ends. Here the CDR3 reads CASSWVTPPDQPQHF. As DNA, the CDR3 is TGTGCCAGCAGCTGGGTCACACCGCCGGATCAGCCCCAGCATTTT.

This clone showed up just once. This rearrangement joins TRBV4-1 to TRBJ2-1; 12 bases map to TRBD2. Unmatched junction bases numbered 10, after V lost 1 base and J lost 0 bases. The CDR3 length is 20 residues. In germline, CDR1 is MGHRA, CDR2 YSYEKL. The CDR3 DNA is TGCGCCAGCAGCCAAGCCAGTGGACTAGCGGGATCGAGCTCCTACAATGAGCAGTTCTTC. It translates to CASSQASGLAGSSSYNEQFF.

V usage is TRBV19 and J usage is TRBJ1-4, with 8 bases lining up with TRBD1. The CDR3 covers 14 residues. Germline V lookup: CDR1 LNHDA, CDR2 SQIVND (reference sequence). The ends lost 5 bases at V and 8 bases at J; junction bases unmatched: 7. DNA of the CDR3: TGTGCCAGTAGTCCCCGGACAGGGTCGGAAAAACTGTTTTTT. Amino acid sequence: CASSPRTGSEKLFF.

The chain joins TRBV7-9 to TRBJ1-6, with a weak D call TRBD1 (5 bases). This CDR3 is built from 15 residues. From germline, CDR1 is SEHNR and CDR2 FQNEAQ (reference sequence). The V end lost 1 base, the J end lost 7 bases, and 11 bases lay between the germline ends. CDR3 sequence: CASSLGVRENSPLHF. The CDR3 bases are TGTGCCAGCAGCTTAGGGGTCAGGGAGAATTCACCCCTCCACTTT.

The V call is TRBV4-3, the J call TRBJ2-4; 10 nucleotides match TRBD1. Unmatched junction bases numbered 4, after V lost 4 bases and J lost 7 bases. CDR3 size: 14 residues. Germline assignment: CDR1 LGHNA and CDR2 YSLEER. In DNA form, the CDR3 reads TGCGCCAGCAGCCCGGGACAGGGGCGGAACATTCAGTACTTC. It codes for CASSPGQGRNIQYF.

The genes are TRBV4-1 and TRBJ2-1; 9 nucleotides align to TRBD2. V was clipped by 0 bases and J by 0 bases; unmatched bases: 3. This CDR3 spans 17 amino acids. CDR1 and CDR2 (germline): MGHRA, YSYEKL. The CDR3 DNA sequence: TGCGCCAGCAGCCAAGAGAGGGGACTAGCCTCCTACAATGAGCAGTTCTTC. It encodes CASSQERGLASYNEQFF.

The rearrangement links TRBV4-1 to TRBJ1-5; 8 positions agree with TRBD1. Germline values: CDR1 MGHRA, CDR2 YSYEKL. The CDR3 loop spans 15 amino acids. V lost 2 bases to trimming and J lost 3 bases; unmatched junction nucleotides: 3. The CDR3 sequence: CASSQLDRDNQPQHF. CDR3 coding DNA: TGCGCCAGCAGCCAATTGGACAGGGACAATCAGCCCCAGCATTTT.

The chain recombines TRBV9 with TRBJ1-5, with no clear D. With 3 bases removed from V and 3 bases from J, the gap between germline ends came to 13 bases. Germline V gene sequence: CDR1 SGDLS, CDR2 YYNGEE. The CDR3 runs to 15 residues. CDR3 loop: CASSAFGGFNQPQHF. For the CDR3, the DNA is TGTGCCAGCAGCGCCTTTGGAGGTTTCAATCAGCCCCAGCATTTT.

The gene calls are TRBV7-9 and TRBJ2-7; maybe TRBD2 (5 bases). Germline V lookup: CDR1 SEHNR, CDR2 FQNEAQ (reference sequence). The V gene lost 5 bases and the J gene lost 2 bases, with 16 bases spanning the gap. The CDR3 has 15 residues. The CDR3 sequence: CASSLMGSGPYEQYF. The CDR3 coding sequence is TGTGCCAGCAGCCTAATGGGCAGCGGCCCCTACGAGCAGTACTTC.